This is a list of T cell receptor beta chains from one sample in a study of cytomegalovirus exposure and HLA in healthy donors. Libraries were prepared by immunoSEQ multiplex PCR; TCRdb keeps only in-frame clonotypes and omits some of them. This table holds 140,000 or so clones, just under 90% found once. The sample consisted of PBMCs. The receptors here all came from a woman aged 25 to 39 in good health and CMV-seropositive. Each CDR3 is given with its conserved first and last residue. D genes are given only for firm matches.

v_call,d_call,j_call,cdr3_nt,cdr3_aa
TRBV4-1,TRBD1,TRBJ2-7,TGCGCCAGCAGCCCTCACCCCGGGACAGGGACTATTTCGCAACCCTACGAGCAGTACTTC,CASSPHPGTGTISQPYEQYF
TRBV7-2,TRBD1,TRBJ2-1,TGTGCCAGCACCCTTTGGACAGGGACAAATGAGCAGTTCTTC,CASTLWTGTNEQFF
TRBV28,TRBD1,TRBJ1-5,TGTGCCAGCAGTGAGGCCAAGGACAGGGGATTTTGTCAGCCCCAGCATTTT,CASSEAKDRGFCQPQHF
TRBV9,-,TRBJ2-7,TGTGCCAGCAGCGTAGCGCGCAGGGGTTCGGTTGGCGGGAGAAGGGAGCAGTACTTC,CASSVARRGSVGGRREQYF
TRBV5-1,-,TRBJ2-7,TGCGCCAGCAGCTTGGGGGGCAGCTACTACGAGCAGTACTTC,CASSLGGSYYEQYF
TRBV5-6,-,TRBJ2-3,TGTGCCAGCAGCTTGTTAGTTCTACCAGATACGCAGTATTTT,CASSLLVLPDTQYF
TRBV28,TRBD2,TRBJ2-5,TGTGCCAGCAGTTTAGACGTGGCTAGCGGGAACGTCGGGCAAGAGACCCAGTACTTC,CASSLDVASGNVGQETQYF
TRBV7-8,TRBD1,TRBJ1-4,TGTGCCAGCAGCAGTACAGGGGATTGGAATGAAAAACTGTTTTTT,CASSSTGDWNEKLFF
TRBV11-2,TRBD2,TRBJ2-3,TGTGCCAGCAGCTCGCGGACTAGCGGGGGTGTTGATACGCAGTATTTT,CASSSRTSGGVDTQYF
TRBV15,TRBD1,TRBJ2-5,TGTGCCACCAGCACCCAAGACAGGGACAGTGAGACCCAGTACTTC,CATSTQDRDSETQYF
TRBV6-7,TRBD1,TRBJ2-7,TGTGCCAGCAGTTACCCCTCGGACAGGACCAAACCCAGTCGAGTTGGACACTACGAGCAGTACTTC,CASSYPSDRTKPSRVGHYEQYF
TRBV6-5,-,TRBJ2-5,TGTGCCAGCAGTTCAGGGGAGACCCAGTACTTC,CASSSGETQYF
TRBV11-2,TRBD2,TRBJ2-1,TGTGCCAGCAGCTTAGGGCTAGCGGGGGGCAATGAGCAGTTCTTC,CASSLGLAGGNEQFF
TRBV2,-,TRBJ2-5,TGTGCCAGCAGTACAGGACTAACCGGCCTAAAAGAGACCCAGTACTTC,CASSTGLTGLKETQYF
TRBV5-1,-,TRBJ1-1,TGCGCCAGCAGCGTGCCCCAGGGGAAGAACACTGAAGCTTTCTTT,CASSVPQGKNTEAFF
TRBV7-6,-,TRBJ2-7,TGTGCCAGCAGCTTAGGCCAGGTGTACGAGCAGTACTTC,CASSLGQVYEQYF